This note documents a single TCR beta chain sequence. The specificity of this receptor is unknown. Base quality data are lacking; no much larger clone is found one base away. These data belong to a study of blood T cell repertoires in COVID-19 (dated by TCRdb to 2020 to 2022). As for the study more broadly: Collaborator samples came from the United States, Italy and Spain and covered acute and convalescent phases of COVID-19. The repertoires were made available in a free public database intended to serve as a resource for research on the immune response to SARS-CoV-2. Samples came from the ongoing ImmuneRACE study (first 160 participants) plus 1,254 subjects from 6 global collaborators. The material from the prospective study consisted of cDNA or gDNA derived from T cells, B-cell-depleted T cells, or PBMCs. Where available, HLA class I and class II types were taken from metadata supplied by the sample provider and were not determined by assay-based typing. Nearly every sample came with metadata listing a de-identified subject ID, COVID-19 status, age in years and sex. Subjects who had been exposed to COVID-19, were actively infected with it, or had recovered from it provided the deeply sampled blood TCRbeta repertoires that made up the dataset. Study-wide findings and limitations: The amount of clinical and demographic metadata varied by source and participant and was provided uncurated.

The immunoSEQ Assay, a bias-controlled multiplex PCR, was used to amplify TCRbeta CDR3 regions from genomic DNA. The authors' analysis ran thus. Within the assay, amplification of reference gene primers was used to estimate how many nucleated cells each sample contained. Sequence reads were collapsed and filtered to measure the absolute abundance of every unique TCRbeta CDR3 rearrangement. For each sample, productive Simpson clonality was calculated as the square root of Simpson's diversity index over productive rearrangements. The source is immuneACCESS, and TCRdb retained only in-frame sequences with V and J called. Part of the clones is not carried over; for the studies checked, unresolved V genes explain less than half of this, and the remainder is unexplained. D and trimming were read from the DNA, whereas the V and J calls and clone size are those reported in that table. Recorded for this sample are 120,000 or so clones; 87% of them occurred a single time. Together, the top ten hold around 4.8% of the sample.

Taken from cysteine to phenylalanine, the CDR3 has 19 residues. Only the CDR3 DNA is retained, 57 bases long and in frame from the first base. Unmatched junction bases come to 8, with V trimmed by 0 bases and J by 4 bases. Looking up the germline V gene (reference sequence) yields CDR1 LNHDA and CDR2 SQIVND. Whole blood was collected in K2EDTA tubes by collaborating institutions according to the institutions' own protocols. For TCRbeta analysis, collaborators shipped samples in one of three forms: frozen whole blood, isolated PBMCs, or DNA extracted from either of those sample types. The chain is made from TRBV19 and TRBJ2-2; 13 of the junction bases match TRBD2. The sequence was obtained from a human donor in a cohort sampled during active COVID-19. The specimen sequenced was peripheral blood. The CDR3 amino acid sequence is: CASSIESQLAGGPTGELFF. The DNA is TGTGCCAGTAGTATAGAATCTCAACTAGCGGGAGGGCCCACCGGGGAGCTGTTTTTT.